The clone carrying this T cell receptor beta chain was seen just once. What it binds is not known. Germline V gives CDR1 SGHTA, CDR2 FQGNSA. Trimming cost V 3 bases and J 7 bases; bases outside gene matches: 8. The CDR3 totals 14 residues. Assay used: immunoSEQ multiplex PCR; TCRdb lists only in-frame clones, some missing. The repertoire includes about 81,000 clones, around 80% of them detected once, and approximately 6.3% sits in the top ten. The data were taken from a study of OX40 agonist ivuxolimab in advanced cancers. Study-level results: Low normalized T-cell clonal expansion was additionally recorded for some nonresponders.

The TCR was taken from an adult with an advanced solid tumor such as melanoma, head and neck, liver or kidney cancer. V is TRBV7-2 and J is TRBJ2-7, with 8 bases fitting TRBD2. The sequencing used CD4+ or CD8+ T cells sorted from blood, collected in a trial of the OX40 agonist ivuxolimab. Written as DNA, the CDR3 is TGTGCCAGCAGCTTCGGGACTAGGGTCGATGAGCAGTACTTC. Encoded protein: CASSFGTRVDEQYF.